The clone carrying this T cell receptor (beta chain) appeared a few times. The CDR3 consists of 14 residues. Deletions cut 0 bases from V and 8 bases from J, with 16 bases between. The V gene's germline CDR1 is SQVTM and CDR2 ANQGSEA. This specimen comes from a study of T-cell memory formation after mild COVID-19. Constant-segment-primed 5'RACE gave TCR alpha and TCR beta cDNA libraries with sample barcodes and UMIs. Via MiXCR, TCRdb re-called the 5' RACE reads, giving one row per CDR3 protein. The data show 350,000 or so distinct CDR3 sequences, approximately 22% seen once. The receptor comes from a man aged 18-30 years who had mild COVID-19 (a few samples of this study predate the infection). Cell type and time point are not known. The specimen sequenced was PBMCs or a T cell subset sorted from them (not recorded which). The rearrangement uses TRBV29-1 and TRBJ1-2; TRBD1 is a possible D gene (5 bases). The CDR3 loop is CSVEEGSGTRGYTF. The CDR3 DNA follows: TGCAGCGTTGAAGAAGGATCCGGGACTAGGGGCTACACCTTC.